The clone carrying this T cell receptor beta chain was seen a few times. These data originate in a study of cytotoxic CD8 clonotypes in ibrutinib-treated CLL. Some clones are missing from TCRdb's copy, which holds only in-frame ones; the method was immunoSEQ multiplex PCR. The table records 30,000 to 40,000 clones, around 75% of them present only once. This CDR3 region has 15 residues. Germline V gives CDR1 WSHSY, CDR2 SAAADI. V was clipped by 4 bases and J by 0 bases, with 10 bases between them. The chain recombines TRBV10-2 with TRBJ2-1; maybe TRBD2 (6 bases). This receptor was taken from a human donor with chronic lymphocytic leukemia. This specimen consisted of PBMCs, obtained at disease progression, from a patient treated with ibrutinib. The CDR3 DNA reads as TGCGCCAGCAGTGGCGGGACGCCCTCCTACAATGAGCAGTTCTTC. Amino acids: CASSGGTPSYNEQFF.